This TCR beta chain was obtained from a study of T cell changes during pregnancy in multiple sclerosis. The V end lost 3 bases, the J end lost 6 bases, and 14 bases lay between the germline ends. CDR1 and CDR2 (germline): GTSNPN, SVGIG (reference sequence). The CDR3 loop spans 13 amino acids. The data were produced by immunoSEQ multiplex PCR, yet TCRdb's version contains in-frame clones alone and is incomplete. Here the sample spans some 93,000 clones, 85% to 95% being singletons. The chain joins TRBV30 to TRBJ1-2; no definite D call. The sequence was obtained from a female donor with multiple sclerosis, enrolled in a pregnancy study. Sequencing was performed on peripheral blood, taken after pregnancy. The CDR3 bases are TGTGCCTGGAGCCCCCGGGAGTTGAATGGCTACACCTTC. Translating gives CAWSPRELNGYTF. Looking up the rest from reference TRBV30 and TRBJ1-2 gives the full variable domain: SQTIHQWPATLVQPVGSPLSLECTVEGTSNPNLYWYRQAAGRGLQLLFYSVGIGQISSEVPQNLSASRPQDRQFILSSKKLLLSDSGFYLCAWSPRELNGYTFGSGTRLTVV.